This T cell receptor (beta chain) derives from a study of cytomegalovirus exposure and HLA in healthy donors. PCR used 60 Vbeta primers and 13 Jbeta primers. Here immunoSEQ multiplex PCR was the method, and the copy in TCRdb shows in-frame clones only, minus some. The sample shows about 160,000 clones, under 85% of them seen only once. Everyone who donated was a healthy bone marrow donor. Trimming cost V 4 bases and J 1 base; bases outside gene matches: 5. Per germline, CDR1 LNHNV and CDR2 YYDKDF (reference sequence). This CDR3 has 15 amino acids. The specimen was PBMCs. The origin of this receptor is a woman aged 30 to 39 in good health and CMV-seronegative. The rearrangement joins TRBV15 to TRBJ2-7, with 9 bases aligning to TRBD1. CDR3 amino acids: CATSKGTGMSYEQYF. CDR3 coding DNA: TGTGCCACCAGCAAAGGGACAGGGATGTCCTACGAGCAGTACTTC.